These T cell receptor beta chains were read from a single sample in a study of blood T cell repertoires in COVID-19. The table came from immunoSEQ multiplex PCR; TCRdb's copy has only in-frame clones and leaves some out. The sample includes roughly 78,000 clones, about 89% seen only once; the top ten take 0.5% to 0.7%. Sequencing input: peripheral blood. These receptors were obtained from a man in his 60s with acute or convalescent COVID-19. Both conserved end residues are part of each CDR3. The D gene is left open where the match is weak. Rows may omit the clone size; those that give it use once, few, many or a size class.

. | 14 | TRBJ1-5 | TRBV7-9 | . | CASSFTGRSQPQHF | TGTGCCAGCAGCTTTACAGGGAGATCACAGCCCCAGCATTTT
. | 16 | TRBJ2-5 | TRBV5-3 | . | CARSDVVEAAMETQYF | TGTGCCAGAAGCGACGTTGTGGAGGCAGCAATGGAGACCCAGTACTTC
. | 17 | TRBJ2-1 | TRBV30 | . | CAWRQGARLAGNNEQFF | TGTGCCTGGAGACAGGGGGCACGGCTAGCGGGGAACAATGAGCAGTTCTTC
. | 16 | TRBJ2-3 | TRBV5-4 | . | CASSFRVQRGTDTQYF | TGTGCCAGCAGCTTCCGGGTCCAGAGGGGGACAGATACGCAGTATTTT
TRBD2 | 14 | TRBJ2-1 | TRBV5-1 | . | CASKTSGRKDEQFF | TGCGCCAGCAAGACTAGCGGGAGAAAGGATGAGCAGTTCTTC
. | 13 | TRBJ1-1 | TRBV7-3 | . | CASSLSGGTEAFF | TGTGCCAGCAGCTTATCGGGGGGCACTGAAGCTTTCTTT
. | 13 | TRBJ1-5 | TRBV12-3/TRBV12-4 | few | CASRKTEYQAQHF | TGTGCCAGCAGGAAGACAGAATATCAGGCCCAGCATTTT
TRBD1 | 13 | TRBJ1-2 | TRBV5-1 | . | CASSPGQGNGYTF | TGCGCCAGCAGCCCGGGACAGGGAAATGGCTACACCTTC
. | 16 | TRBJ2-3 | TRBV7-2 | . | CASSLERQLPTDTQYF | TGTGCCAGCAGCTTGGAGCGCCAACTACCTACAGATACGCAGTATTTT
. | 16 | TRBJ2-5 | TRBV3-1/TRBV3-2 | . | CASSQAGGGSQETQYF | TGTGCCAGCAGCCAAGCTGGCGGGGGCTCACAAGAGACCCAGTACTTC
TRBD2 | 16 | TRBJ2-3 | TRBV18 | . | CASSRATSGDTDTQYF | TGTGCCAGCTCCCGCGCGACTAGCGGGGACACAGATACGCAGTATTTT
TRBD1 | 15 | TRBJ1-3 | TRBV6-6 | . | CASSFTRTGDYTIYF | TGTGCCAGCAGTTTCACCAGGACAGGGGACTACACCATATATTTT
TRBD1 | 13 | TRBJ2-7 | TRBV29-1 | . | CSVKLDRVHEQYF | TGCAGCGTTAAGCTGGACAGGGTCCACGAGCAGTACTTC
TRBD2 | 16 | TRBJ2-1 | TRBV24-1 | once | CATSDYPRTSVDEQFF | TGTGCCACCAGTGATTACCCCCGAACTAGCGTTGATGAGCAGTTCTTC
. | 12 | TRBJ2-7 | TRBV5-6 | . | CASSLEPGEQYF | TGTGCCAGCAGCTTGGAGCCGGGGGAGCAGTACTTC
. | 13 | TRBJ2-3 | TRBV6-5 | . | CASLAYYTDTQYF | TGTGCCAGTTTGGCTTATTACACAGATACGCAGTATTTT
. | 13 | TRBJ1-2 | TRBV6-6 | . | CASSYEVWSGYTF | TGTGCCAGCAGTTACGAGGTTTGGAGCGGCTACACCTTC
. | 12 | TRBJ1-2 | TRBV25-1 | . | CASSGGDYGYTF | TGTGCCAGCAGTGGAGGAGACTATGGCTACACCTTC
TRBD2 | 14 | TRBJ2-7 | TRBV2 | . | CASSGRGGMGEQYF | TGTGCCAGCAGCGGGAGGGGGGGCATGGGCGAGCAGTACTTC
TRBD1 | 15 | TRBJ1-1 | TRBV5-4 | . | CASSPWTGTNTEAFF | TGTGCCAGCAGCCCTTGGACAGGAACGAACACTGAAGCTTTCTTT
. | 15 | TRBJ1-2 | TRBV19 | . | CASSMARGGSYGYTF | TGTGCCAGTAGTATGGCCAGGGGCGGGAGCTATGGCTACACCTTC
TRBD1 | 13 | TRBJ1-1 | TRBV29-1 | . | CSTSGQVLGEAFF | TGCAGCACGAGCGGACAGGTTTTAGGTGAAGCTTTCTTT
. | 15 | TRBJ1-1 | TRBV5-6 | . | CASSLVYSLNTEAFF | TGTGCCAGCAGCTTGGTTTACAGCTTGAACACTGAAGCTTTCTTT
. | 12 | TRBJ1-2 | TRBV4-1 | . | CASSQEAYGYTF | TGCGCCAGCAGCCAAGAGGCCTATGGCTACACCTTC
TRBD2 | 15 | TRBJ2-1 | TRBV7-3 | once | CASSLRLAGYNEQFF | TGTGCCAGCAGCTTGAGACTAGCGGGCTACAATGAGCAGTTCTTC
. | 15 | TRBJ2-3 | TRBV5-1 | once | CASSLNSKATDTQYF | TGCGCCAGCAGCTTGAATAGCAAGGCCACAGATACGCAGTATTTT
. | 13 | TRBJ2-7 | TRBV12-3/TRBV12-4 | . | CASSLRGSYEQYF | TGTGCCAGCAGTTTAAGAGGATCCTACGAGCAGTACTTC
. | 15 | TRBJ1-2 | TRBV3-1/TRBV3-2 | . | CASSRRGAPTYGYTF | TGTGCCAGCAGCCGACGGGGGGCGCCGACCTATGGCTACACCTTC
TRBD1 | 16 | TRBJ2-2 | TRBV18 | . | CASSPLAQGDTGELFF | TGTGCCAGCTCACCACTAGCACAGGGGGATACCGGGGAGCTGTTTTTT
. | 16 | TRBJ1-1 | TRBV5-6 | once | CASSFLSRSLNTEAFF | TGTGCCAGCAGCTTCCTCTCGAGAAGCCTGAACACTGAAGCTTTCTTT
TRBD2 | 14 | TRBJ2-1 | TRBV3-1/TRBV3-2 | . | CASSLSGAPGEQFF | TGTGCCAGCAGCCTTAGCGGGGCCCCAGGGGAGCAGTTCTTC
. | 14 | TRBJ2-2 | TRBV18 | . | CASSRWPNTGELFF | TGTGCCAGCTCACGCTGGCCGAACACCGGGGAGCTGTTTTTT
. | 12 | TRBJ2-1 | TRBV10-1 | . | CASSERYNEQFF | TGCGCCAGCAGTGAGCGCTACAATGAGCAGTTCTTC
. | 15 | TRBJ1-6 | TRBV24-1 | . | CATRDWKARHSPLHF | TGTGCCACCAGGGACTGGAAAGCGCGTCATTCACCCCTCCACTTT
. | 15 | TRBJ1-1 | TRBV27 | . | CASSSLRIRGTEAFF | TGTGCCAGCAGTTCCCTTCGGATTAGGGGCACTGAAGCTTTCTTT
. | 12 | TRBJ1-1 | TRBV7-9 | few | CASLEVRTEAFF | TGTGCCAGCCTGGAGGTTCGCACTGAAGCTTTCTTT
TRBD1 | 13 | TRBJ2-7 | TRBV6-6 | . | CASSPGTAYEQYF | TGTGCCAGCAGCCCCGGGACAGCATACGAGCAGTACTTC
. | 14 | TRBJ1-6 | TRBV19 | . | CASSLPGIGSPLHF | TGTGCCAGCAGCTTGCCAGGGATAGGTTCACCCCTCCACTTT
TRBD2 | 15 | TRBJ2-7 | TRBV5-1 | . | CASSLAASGVYEQYF | TGCGCCAGCAGCTTGGCGGCTAGCGGGGTCTACGAGCAGTACTTC
TRBD1 | 14 | TRBJ2-1 | TRBV28 | . | CASTLPGQYNEQFF | TGTGCCAGCACCCTGCCGGGACAGTACAATGAGCAGTTCTTC
. | 13 | TRBJ1-2 | TRBV11-1 | once | CASSLSGVGGYTF | TGTGCCAGCAGCTTAAGCGGGGTCGGTGGCTACACCTTC
. | 15 | TRBJ1-3 | TRBV23-1 | . | CASSQSRSSGNTIYF | TGCGCCAGCAGTCAATCTAGAAGCTCTGGAAACACCATATATTTT
. | 13 | TRBJ1-1 | TRBV6-5 | . | CASKLVLNTEAFF | TGTGCCAGCAAACTAGTCCTGAACACTGAAGCTTTCTTT
TRBD1 | 16 | TRBJ1-3 | TRBV11-2 | . | CASSLSGGSSGNTIYF | TGTGCCAGCAGCTTATCAGGGGGCAGCTCTGGAAACACCATATATTTT
TRBD1 | 13 | TRBJ1-1 | TRBV19 | . | CASRRDRAAEAFF | TGTGCCAGTAGACGGGACAGGGCCGCTGAAGCTTTCTTT
. | 14 | TRBJ1-1 | TRBV2 | few | CASTFGQRDTEAFF | TGTGCCAGCACCTTTGGACAGAGGGACACTGAAGCTTTCTTT
TRBD1 | 14 | TRBJ1-2 | TRBV24-1 | . | CATSDGTASYGYTF | TGTGCCACCAGTGATGGGACAGCGAGCTATGGCTACACCTTC
. | 14 | TRBJ2-3 | TRBV3-1/TRBV3-2 | . | CASSPRQNTDTQYF | TGTGCCAGCAGCCCACGACAGAACACAGATACGCAGTATTTT
. | 14 | TRBJ1-5 | TRBV10-3 | . | CAISAGDSNQPQHF | TGTGCCATCAGTGCAGGGGATAGCAATCAGCCCCAGCATTTT
. | 13 | TRBJ2-7 | TRBV25-1 | once | CASSDQGTYEQYF | TGTGCCAGCAGTGATCAGGGGACCTACGAGCAGTACTTC
. | 14 | TRBJ2-7 | TRBV14 | . | CASSQAAGAYEQYF | TGTGCCAGCAGCCAAGCAGCAGGGGCCTACGAGCAGTACTTC